This passage covers 32 T cell receptor beta chains from one sample sequenced in a study of cytomegalovirus exposure and HLA in healthy donors. The study ran its PCR with 60 Vbeta and 13 Jbeta primers. The repertoire was sequenced with immunoSEQ multiplex PCR; TCRdb's copy has only in-frame clones and lacks some. This sample yields 160,000 or so clones, of which around 79% are seen a single time; more than 0.45% belongs to the top ten. Sequenced sample: PBMCs. These receptors came from a woman aged 45-65 years in good health and CMV-seronegative.

This clone was found once. The chain employs TRBV27 and TRBJ2-3; a possible D gene is TRBD2 (6 bases). This CDR3 has 15 residues. Trimming stripped 4 bases from V and 1 base from J, with 12 bases between. CDR1 and CDR2 (germline): MNHEY, SMNVEV (reference sequence). CDR3 coding DNA: TGTGCCAGCAGTTCGGGACTCTATGGCACAGATACGCAGTATTTT. Translated, it gives CASSSGLYGTDTQYF.

The chain couples TRBV27 to TRBJ2-1, with 8 positions matching TRBD1. CDR3 length equals 16 residues. Germline values: CDR1 MNHEY, CDR2 SMNVEV (reference sequence). The trim removed 5 bases at V and 7 bases at J, leaving 13 bases unmatched. The CDR3, as DNA: TGTGCCAGCAGTATACTTGGGACAGGTGGGGGGAATGAGCAGTTCTTC. It encodes CASSILGTGGGNEQFF.

This chain links TRBV5-1 with TRBJ2-7, with TRBD2 identical over 14 bases. The CDR3 has 17 residues. Germline lookup yields CDR1 SGHRS and CDR2 YFSETQ. V lost 2 bases to trimming and J lost 6 bases; unmatched junction nucleotides: 10. The CDR3 DNA is TGCGCCAGCAGCTTCGGACTAGCGGGAGGAATGGATGGCGAGCAGTACTTC. Protein sequence: CASSFGLAGGMDGEQYF.

This clone was found a few times. The V call is TRBV7-2, the J call TRBJ1-2, with D tentatively TRBD1 (5 bases). Germline lookup yields CDR1 SGHTA and CDR2 FQGNSA. The CDR3 is made up of 16 amino acids. Trimming cost V 1 base and J 7 bases, with 19 bases left between them. The CDR3 reads CASSLEAGIGGRGYTF. The CDR3 DNA sequence: TGTGCCAGCAGCTTAGAGGCAGGGATTGGAGGGCGTGGCTACACCTTC.

This chain uses TRBV28 with TRBJ2-6; D unresolved. In germline, CDR1 is MDHEN, CDR2 SYDVKM. Trimming stripped 3 bases from V and 4 bases from J, with 7 bases between. CDR3 length: 14 amino acids. The CDR3 spells CASSFSGGANVLTF. CDR3 bases: TGTGCCAGCAGTTTCAGTGGCGGGGCCAACGTCCTGACTTTC.

This chain's CDR3 is CASSYTSGSTDTQYF. The CDR3 DNA reads as TGTGCCAGCAGCTACACTAGCGGAAGCACAGATACGCAGTATTTT. The V and J genes are TRBV7-3 and TRBJ2-3; 8 nucleotides agree with TRBD2. This CDR3 comprises 15 residues. The V segment lost 4 bases and the J segment 0 bases; nucleotides outside the gene matches: 3. Germline values: CDR1 SGHTA, CDR2 FQGTGA.

The chain joins TRBV5-4 to TRBJ2-7; 9 positions agree with TRBD2. The CDR3 runs to 14 residues. CDR1 is SGHNT and CDR2 is YYREEE in the germline V gene (reference sequence). The trim removed 7 bases at V and 1 base at J, leaving 6 bases unmatched. CDR3: CASGSGGKSYEQYF. The DNA of the CDR3 is TGTGCCAGCGGCAGCGGGGGGAAATCCTACGAGCAGTACTTC.

The chain joins TRBV11-2 to TRBJ2-1, with TRBD2 identical over 7 bases. The CDR3 contains 13 residues. Germline loops: CDR1 SGHAT, CDR2 FQNNGV. The junction had 6 bases not matched to a gene; V was cut back by 6 bases and J by 7 bases. Written as DNA, the CDR3 is TGTGCCAGCAGTTTCTCCGGGGGGAATGAGCAGTTCTTC. As protein: CASSFSGGNEQFF.

The chain uses TRBV28 and TRBJ1-1; 7 nucleotides line up with TRBD1. The trim removed 1 base at V and 8 bases at J, leaving 4 bases unmatched. The germline gives CDR1 MDHEN, CDR2 SYDVKM. The length of the CDR3 is 13 residues. The CDR3 here is CASSLSDRVEAFF. The DNA for the CDR3 is TGTGCCAGCAGTTTATCTGACAGGGTCGAAGCTTTCTTT.

This clone appeared a few times. This rearrangement joins TRBV29-1 to TRBJ2-6; D possibly corresponds to TRBD2 (6 bases). Germline V gene data show CDR1 as SQVTM and CDR2 as ANQGSEA. Deletions cut 4 bases from V and 2 bases from J, with 15 bases between. This CDR3 has 16 residues. DNA of the CDR3: TGCAGCGTTGGGGACTTCGGGAAAGCTGGGGCCAACGTCCTGACTTTC. Translation gives CSVGDFGKAGANVLTF.

The chain links TRBV6-1 to TRBJ2-7; no reliable D call. The germline V gene encodes CDR1 MNHNS and CDR2 SASEGT. Trimming stripped 4 bases from V and 3 bases from J, with 10 bases between. The CDR3 loop spans 13 amino acids. The CDR3 DNA sequence: TGTGCCAGCAGTGGCTCCTACGACTACGAGCAGTACTTC. This sequence encodes CASSGSYDYEQYF.

CDR3 sequence: CASSQGRTSDEQYF. In DNA form, the CDR3 reads TGTGCCAGCAGCCAAGGGCGGACTAGCGACGAGCAGTACTTC. V and J are TRBV4-2 and TRBJ2-7; the match to TRBD2 covers 9 bases. The ends lost 1 base at V and 5 bases at J; junction bases unmatched: 3. Germline CDR1 LGHNA, CDR2 YNFKEQ. CDR3 size: 14 residues.

The rearrangement links TRBV18 to TRBJ2-1; TRBD2 agrees at 8 bases. The junction had 15 bases not matched to a gene; V was cut back by 4 bases and J by 1 base. This CDR3 has 19 residues. Germline assignment: CDR1 KGHSH and CDR2 LQKENI. The CDR3 loop is CASSLYAPSSGFSYNEQFF. CDR3 coding DNA: TGTGCCAGCTCACTCTATGCCCCCTCTAGCGGGTTTTCCTACAATGAGCAGTTCTTC.

This chain connects TRBV6-5 to TRBJ2-3, with a tentative D call TRBD2 (7 bases). Germline CDR1 and CDR2: MNHEY and SVGAGI. The CDR3 has 16 residues. Trimming left V 0 bases short and J 4 bases short, with 14 bases between. CDR3 sequence: CASSYSGGAVADTQYF. Written as DNA, the CDR3 is TGTGCCAGCAGTTACTCTGGGGGGGCCGTGGCAGATACGCAGTATTTT.

This chain joins TRBV7-6 and TRBJ1-2, with a possible D match to TRBD1 (5 bases). Trimming took 5 bases from V and 2 from J, leaving 15 bases between them. Germline V gene lookup returns CDR1 SGHVS and CDR2 FNYEAQ. The CDR3 covers 15 residues. The CDR3: CASSPRGGTNYGYTF. CDR3 in DNA: TGTGCCAGCAGCCCCCGGGGGGGGACGAACTATGGCTACACCTTC.

The chain recombines TRBV29-1 with TRBJ1-2; unclear D gene. The CDR3 consists of 11 residues. CDR1 and CDR2 from the germline V gene are SQVTM and ANQGSEA. Trimming cost V 4 bases and J 3 bases, with 6 bases left between them. This CDR3 reads CSVGEDYGYTF. In nucleotides, the CDR3 is TGCAGCGTTGGCGAGGACTATGGCTACACCTTC.

V is TRBV28 and J is TRBJ1-5; 9 bases align to TRBD1. The CDR3 covers 14 residues. Losses at the gene ends were 6 bases for V and 7 bases for J; bases not matched to a gene: 7. Germline V CDR1 and CDR2: MDHEN, SYDVKM. This chain's CDR3 is CASSPGQGSQPQHF. The CDR3 DNA reads as TGTGCCAGCAGCCCGGGACAGGGATCCCAGCCCCAGCATTTT.

This sequence joins TRBV7-8 and TRBJ1-1; D not certain. This CDR3 has 17 residues. V was cut by 1 base and J by 0 bases, with 15 bases left in between. Per the germline V gene, CDR1 is SGHVS and CDR2 is FQNEAQ. CDR3 region: CASSLGFGSGMNTEAFF. CDR3 bases: TGTGCCAGCAGCTTAGGATTTGGGTCGGGGATGAACACTGAAGCTTTCTTT.

V is TRBV15 and J is TRBJ2-1, with 9 positions matching TRBD2. V shed 1 base, J shed 6 bases, and the junction held 16 bases outside the gene matches. The CDR3 spans 19 residues. The germline gives CDR1 LNHNV, CDR2 YYDKDF (reference sequence). The CDR3 DNA reads TGTGCCACCAGCAGAGGTACTGGGGGTAGCGGGAGACGCGCCAATGAGCAGTTCTTC. Translation gives CATSRGTGGSGRRANEQFF.

J is TRBJ2-2 and V is TRBV7-9, with 8 bases matching TRBD1. This CDR3 is 16 amino acids long. J was trimmed by 4 bases and V by 5 bases; bases with no gene match: 9. From germline, CDR1 is SEHNR and CDR2 FQNEAQ (reference sequence). CDR3 DNA sequence: TGTGCCAGCAGCAAAGACAGGGGCTATCGCACCGGGGAGCTGTTTTTT. Its protein is CASSKDRGYRTGELFF. Supplemented by reference TRBV7-9 and TRBJ2-2, the full variable domain reads DTGVSQNPRHKITKRGQNVTFRCDPISEHNRLYWYRQTLGQGPEFLTYFQNEAQLEKSRLLSDRFSAERPKGSFSTLEIQRTEQGDSAMYLCASSKDRGYRTGELFFGEGSRLTVL.

The rearrangement joins TRBV27 to TRBJ2-7; weak D call: TRBD2 (5 bases). The CDR3 covers 15 residues. Germline lookup yields CDR1 MNHEY and CDR2 SMNVEV (reference sequence). Deletions cut 2 bases from V and 2 bases from J, with 13 bases between. The chain's CDR3 is CASSLGAGTAYEQYF. CDR3 sequence (DNA): TGTGCCAGCAGTTTAGGTGCGGGTACTGCCTACGAGCAGTACTTC.

The V gene is TRBV6-1, the J gene TRBJ2-3, with D tentatively TRBD2 (5 bases). V was clipped by 6 bases and J by 0 bases, with 10 bases between them. Germline V gene lookup returns CDR1 MNHNS and CDR2 SASEGT. This CDR3 region has 14 residues. The CDR3 region has the DNA TGTGCCAGCAGGCTAGCAAGAAGCACAGATACGCAGTATTTT. It translates to CASRLARSTDTQYF.

The CDR3 loop reads CASSTTGSQPQHF. CDR3 sequence (DNA): TGTGCCAGCAGTACGACAGGGAGTCAGCCCCAGCATTTT. This chain uses TRBV6-5 with TRBJ1-5, with 7 bases lining up with TRBD1. The CDR3 extends over 13 amino acids. V was pared by 5 bases and J by 6 bases, with 4 bases of the junction left unmatched. Looked up from germline, CDR1 is MNHEY and CDR2 is SVGAGI.

The CDR3 spells CASLRGTQETQYF. The CDR3 region has the DNA TGTGCCAGCCTTAGAGGCACCCAAGAGACCCAGTACTTC. This chain uses TRBV5-8 with TRBJ2-5; D unclear. CDR3 length: 13 residues. The V gene lost 7 bases and the J gene lost 1 base, with 11 bases spanning the gap. Germline CDR1 SGHTS, CDR2 YDEGEE.

The V call is TRBV27, the J call TRBJ1-5; D remains ambiguous. The germline V and J ends were trimmed by 3 bases and 2 bases, with 11 bases remaining between them. The CDR3 runs 15 residues. Germline CDR1 reads MNHEY; CDR2 reads SMNVEV (reference sequence). DNA for the CDR3: TGTGCCAGCAGTTTCACCATCTCGGGCAATCAGCCCCAGCATTTT. Translated, it gives CASSFTISGNQPQHF.

This rearrangement joins TRBV30 to TRBJ2-7; D might be TRBD2 (6 bases). Looked up from germline, CDR1 is GTSNPN and CDR2 is SVGIG (reference sequence). V was pared by 3 bases and J by 2 bases, with 26 bases between. The CDR3 contains 18 residues. The CDR3 DNA reads TGTGCCTGGAGGGGGAGGAAAGCCGCTGATTACCTAACCTACGAGCAGTACTTC. This sequence encodes CAWRGRKAADYLTYEQYF.

The chain links TRBV5-4 to TRBJ2-7, with TRBD2 identical over 15 bases. CDR1 and CDR2 from the germline V gene are SGHNT and YYREEE (reference sequence). The CDR3 totals 16 residues. The junction had 7 bases not matched to a gene; V was cut back by 5 bases and J by 4 bases. The CDR3 DNA follows: TGTGCCAGCAGATCCGGACTAGCGGGAGGGGTATACGAGCAGTACTTC. Protein: CASRSGLAGGVYEQYF. The whole variable domain, filled in from reference TRBV5-4 and TRBJ2-7, reads ETGVTQSPTHLIKTRGQQVTLRCSSQSGHNTVSWYQQALGQGPQFIFQYYREEENGRGNFPPRFSGLQFPNYSSELNVNALELDDSALYLCASRSGLAGGVYEQYFGPGTRLTVT.

The chain recombines TRBV6-5 with TRBJ2-5, with D possibly being TRBD2 (6 bases). The end of the DNA fits TRBJ2-7 better, so the J call may be wrong. The CDR3 loop spans 14 amino acids. CDR1 is MNHEY, CDR2 SVGAGI, per germline. The CDR3 DNA reads as TGTGCCAGCAGTTACCGGGGGTTTCCCTACGAGCAGTACTTC. It codes for CASSYRGFPYEQYF.

The V and J genes are TRBV5-5 and TRBJ1-3; D remains unclear. V lost 0 bases to trimming and J lost 0 bases, with 10 bases between them. The length of the CDR3 is 16 residues. Looked up from germline, CDR1 is SGHKS and CDR2 is YYEKEE (reference sequence). The DNA of the CDR3 is TGTGCCAGCAGCTTGGTTGGTCCAGACTCTGGAAACACCATATATTTT. Its translation is CASSLVGPDSGNTIYF.

This rearrangement joins TRBV7-6 to TRBJ2-5; D ambiguous. This CDR3 comprises 14 residues. Trimming took 0 bases from V and 5 from J, leaving 10 bases between them. The V gene's germline CDR1 is SGHVS and CDR2 FNYEAQ. The CDR3 loop is CASSLAQERETQYF. The CDR3 DNA reads as TGTGCCAGCAGCTTAGCCCAAGAACGGGAGACCCAGTACTTC.

The CDR3 nucleotides are TGTGCCAGCAGCCGAGGGGGCTATGAGCAGTTCTTC. Its protein is CASSRGGYEQFF. The chain couples TRBV7-9 to TRBJ2-1; 7 bases are shared with TRBD1. The CDR3 loop spans 12 amino acids. J gave up 8 bases and V 5 bases, and 3 bases lay outside the gene matches. The germline CDR1 and CDR2 sequences are SEHNR and FQNEAQ (reference sequence).

The J gene is TRBJ2-7, the V gene TRBV15; D gene uncertain. This CDR3 comprises 15 residues. Trimming took off 0 bases at V and 5 bases at J, with 14 bases between the two ends. Germline CDR1 reads LNHNV; CDR2 reads YYDKDF (reference sequence). The CDR3 sequence is CATSRDSTQFNEQYF. The DNA of the CDR3 is TGTGCCACCAGCAGAGATTCAACACAATTCAACGAGCAGTACTTC.